The clone carrying this T cell receptor (beta chain) was found a few times. Participants were aged roughly 18 to 90 years, lived in 20 to 25 US areas, and enrolled virtually. This entry comes from a study of blood T cell repertoires in COVID-19. Germline V gene data show CDR1 as LGHDT and CDR2 as YNNKEL (reference sequence). The CDR3 spans 15 residues. Losses at the gene ends were 3 bases for V and 1 base for J; bases not matched to a gene: 2. Authors' processing steps: Reference gene primer amplification in the assay estimated nucleated cell counts. Clones were sequenced by immunoSEQ multiplex PCR, and TCRdb holds only the in-frame ones, with some missing. V and J calls and clone size follow that table, whereas D and trimming were derived from the DNA. This table has over 250,000 clones, 88% appearing once.

Sequenced input: PBMCs or T cells enriched from blood (not recorded which). This TCR was sampled from a woman aged 55-70 years in a cohort exposed to, infected with or recovered from COVID-19 (not recorded which). This chain links TRBV3-1 (or the pseudogene TRBV3-2) with TRBJ2-7; 11 positions agree with TRBD2. CDR3 sequence: CASSQLAGGSYEQYF. CDR3 nucleotide sequence: TGTGCCAGCAGCCAGCTAGCGGGAGGATCCTACGAGCAGTACTTC.